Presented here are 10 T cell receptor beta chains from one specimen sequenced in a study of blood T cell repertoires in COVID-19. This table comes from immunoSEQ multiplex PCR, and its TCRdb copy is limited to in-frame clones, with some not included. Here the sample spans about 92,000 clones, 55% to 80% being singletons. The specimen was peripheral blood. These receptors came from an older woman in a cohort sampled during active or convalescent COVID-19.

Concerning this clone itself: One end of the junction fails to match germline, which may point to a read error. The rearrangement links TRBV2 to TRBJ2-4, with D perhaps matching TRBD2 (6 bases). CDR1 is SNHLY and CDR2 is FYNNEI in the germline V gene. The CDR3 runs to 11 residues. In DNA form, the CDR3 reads TGTGCCAGCAGTGAACGGGGGAGTATGCACTTC. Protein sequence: CASSERGSMHF.

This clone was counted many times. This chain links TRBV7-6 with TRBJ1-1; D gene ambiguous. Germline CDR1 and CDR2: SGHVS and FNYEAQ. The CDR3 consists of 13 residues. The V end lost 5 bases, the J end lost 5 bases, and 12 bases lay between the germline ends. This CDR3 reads CASSLTSRTEAFF. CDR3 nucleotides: TGTGCCAGCAGCCTTACATCGCGGACTGAAGCTTTCTTT.

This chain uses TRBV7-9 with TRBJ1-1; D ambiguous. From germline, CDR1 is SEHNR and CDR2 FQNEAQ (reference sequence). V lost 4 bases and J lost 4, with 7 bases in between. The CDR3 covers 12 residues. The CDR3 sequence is CASSWGVTEAFF. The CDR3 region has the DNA TGTGCCAGCAGCTGGGGAGTCACTGAAGCTTTCTTT.

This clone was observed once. CDR3 residues: CASSSTRSEAFF. CDR3 DNA sequence: TGTGCCAGCAGCTCTACTCGGAGTGAAGCTTTCTTT. The J gene is TRBJ1-1, the V gene TRBV7-9; D unclear. Trimming shortened V by 4 bases and J by 7 bases, and 10 bases separated the two germline ends. CDR1 is SEHNR and CDR2 is FQNEAQ in the germline V gene (reference sequence). The CDR3 sequence is 12 residues long.

The CDR3 region is CASNKRSGNTIYF. Written as DNA, the CDR3 is TGTGCCAGCAATAAGCGTTCTGGAAACACCATATATTTT. The chain recombines TRBV6-5 with TRBJ1-3; D unresolved. Germline V gene lookup returns CDR1 MNHEY and CDR2 SVGAGI. The CDR3 is made up of 13 amino acids. Trimming left V 7 bases short and J 1 base short, with 8 bases between.

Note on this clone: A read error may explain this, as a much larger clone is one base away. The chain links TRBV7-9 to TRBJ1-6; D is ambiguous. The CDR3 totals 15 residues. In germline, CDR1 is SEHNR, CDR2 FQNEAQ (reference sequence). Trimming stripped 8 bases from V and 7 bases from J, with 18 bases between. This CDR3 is CASEVSTPSNSPLHF. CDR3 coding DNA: TGTGCCAGCGAGGTATCGACCCCAAGCAATTCACCCCTCCACTTT.

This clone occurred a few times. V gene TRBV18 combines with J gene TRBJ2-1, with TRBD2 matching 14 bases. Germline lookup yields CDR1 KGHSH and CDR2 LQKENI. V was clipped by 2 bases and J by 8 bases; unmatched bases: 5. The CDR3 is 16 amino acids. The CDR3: CASSPVTSGGAHEQFF. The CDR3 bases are TGTGCCAGCTCACCAGTGACTAGCGGGGGGGCCCATGAGCAGTTCTTC. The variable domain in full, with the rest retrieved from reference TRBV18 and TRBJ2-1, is NAGVMQNPRHLVRRRGQEARLRCSPMKGHSHVYWYRQLPEEGLKFMVYLQKENIIDESGMPKERFSAEFPKEGPSILRIQQVVRGDSAAYFCASSPVTSGGAHEQFFGPGTRLTVL.

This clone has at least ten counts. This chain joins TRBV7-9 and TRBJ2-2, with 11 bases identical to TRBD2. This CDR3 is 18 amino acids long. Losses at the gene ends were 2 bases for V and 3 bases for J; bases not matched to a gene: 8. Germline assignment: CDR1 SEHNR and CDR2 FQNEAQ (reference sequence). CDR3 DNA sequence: TGTGCCAGCAGCTTAAGATACCTAGCGGGGGGAGACACCGGGGAGCTGTTTTTT. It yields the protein CASSLRYLAGGDTGELFF.

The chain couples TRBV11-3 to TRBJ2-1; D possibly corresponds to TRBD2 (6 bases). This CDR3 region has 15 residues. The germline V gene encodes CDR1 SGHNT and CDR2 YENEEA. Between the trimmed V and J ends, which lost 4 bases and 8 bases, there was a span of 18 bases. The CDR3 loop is CASSSPKEGSYEQFF. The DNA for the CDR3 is TGTGCCAGCAGCTCCCCGAAGGAGGGCTCATATGAGCAGTTCTTC.

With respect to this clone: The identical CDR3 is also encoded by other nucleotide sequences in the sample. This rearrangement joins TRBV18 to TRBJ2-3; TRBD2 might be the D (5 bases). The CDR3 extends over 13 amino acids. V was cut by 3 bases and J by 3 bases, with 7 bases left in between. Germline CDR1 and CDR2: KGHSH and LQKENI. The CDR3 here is CASSPSGTDTQYF. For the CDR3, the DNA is TGTGCCAGCTCACCTTCGGGGACAGATACGCAGTATTTT.